These 4 T cell receptor beta chains originate from one sample sequenced in a study of T cell repertoires in cytomegalovirus infection (dated by TCRdb to between 2019 and 2020). The reads were generated on an Illumina HiSeq 1500. TCRdb cleaned the public reads at Q25 with fastp, built clones with MiXCR and kept in-frame beta chains. Entries are consolidated by CDR3 protein sequence, retaining the most common genes and DNA. Recorded for this sample are 600,000 to 800,000 distinct CDR3 sequences; approximately 24% of them occurred a single time. The ten largest clones add up to roughly 8% of the sample. The sequenced sample consisted of CD8+ T cells from PBMCs. The receptor set was obtained from a human donor in good health (CMV status not recorded). Some clones in this sample may be carry-over from other donors' samples.

Details on this clonotype: Possible read error: a much larger clone is one base away. The CDR3 region is CTSSLADRGRREQYF. In DNA form, the CDR3 reads TGTACCAGCAGCTTAGCTGACAGGGGTAGACGCGAGCAGTACTTC. The chain uses TRBV7-6 and TRBJ2-7; the match to TRBD1 covers 8 bases. Per the germline V gene, CDR1 is SGHVS and CDR2 is FNYEAQ. This CDR3 contains 15 residues.

The gene calls are TRBV27 and TRBJ1-1; the D is unclear. V dropped 7 bases and J dropped 3 bases, with 12 bases sitting between them. Germline CDR1 reads MNHEY; CDR2 reads SMNVEV (reference sequence). CDR3 length: 13 amino acids. Here the CDR3 reads CASTGRRDTEAFF. In nucleotides, the CDR3 is TGTGCCAGCACCGGGCGGAGAGACACTGAAGCTTTCTTT.

This clonotype was recorded only once. A single base separates this from a much larger clone, so it may be a read error. This sequence joins TRBV7-9 and TRBJ1-2, with a possible D match to TRBD1 (5 bases). The CDR3 runs to 15 residues. The germline V gene encodes CDR1 SEHNR and CDR2 FQNEAQ (reference sequence). The CDR3 DNA reads TGTGCCAACAGCTTAGTAGGGGAACCTGGCTATGGCTACACCTTC. It yields the protein CANSLVGEPGYGYTF.

This clonotype appeared many times. The V call is TRBV12-3 or TRBV12-4, the J call TRBJ2-1, with 10 bases lining up with TRBD2. The V and J ends lost 4 bases and 6 bases, in that order; junction bases with no gene match: 9. CDR3 length equals 16 residues. The CDR3 sequence is CASSSPGLAIPNEQFF. The CDR3 nucleotides are TGTGCCAGCAGTTCGCCGGGACTAGCGATCCCCAATGAGCAGTTCTTC.